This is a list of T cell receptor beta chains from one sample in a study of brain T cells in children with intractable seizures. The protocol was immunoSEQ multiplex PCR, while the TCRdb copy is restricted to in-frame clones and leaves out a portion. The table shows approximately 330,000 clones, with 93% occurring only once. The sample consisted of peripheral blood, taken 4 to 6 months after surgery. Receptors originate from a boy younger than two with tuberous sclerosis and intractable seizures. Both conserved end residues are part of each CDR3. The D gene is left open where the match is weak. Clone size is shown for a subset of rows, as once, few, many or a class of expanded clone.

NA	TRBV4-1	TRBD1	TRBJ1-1	CASSPLYRGQNTEAFF	TGCGCCAGCAGCCCTCTCTACAGGGGCCAGAACACTGAAGCTTTCTTT
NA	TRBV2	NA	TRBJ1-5	CASSEQGRVGQPQHF	TGTGCCAGCAGCGAGCAGGGGAGAGTCGGTCAGCCCCAGCATTTT
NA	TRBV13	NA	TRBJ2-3	CASSPRDSGTDTQYF	TGTGCCAGCAGCCCCCGGGACTCCGGTACAGATACGCAGTATTTT
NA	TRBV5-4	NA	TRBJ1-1	CASSLFVGSEAFF	TGTGCCAGCAGCTTGTTCGTGGGATCCGAAGCTTTCTTT
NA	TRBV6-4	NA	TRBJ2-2	CASSPGANTGELFF	TGTGCCAGCAGTCCCGGGGCGAACACCGGGGAGCTGTTTTTT
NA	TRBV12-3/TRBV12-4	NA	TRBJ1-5	CASSLRSNQPQHF	TGTGCCAGCAGTTTAAGGAGCAATCAGCCCCAGCATTTT
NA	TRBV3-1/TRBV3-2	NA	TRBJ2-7	CASSQEGQTPTYEQYF	TGTGCCAGCAGCCAAGAAGGGCAGACACCCACCTACGAGCAGTACTTC
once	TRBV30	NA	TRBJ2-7	CAWRAGEQDLYEQYF	TGTGCCTGGAGGGCCGGGGAGCAGGATCTATACGAGCAGTACTTC
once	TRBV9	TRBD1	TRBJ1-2	CASSVVGTGGGYGYTF	TGTGCCAGCAGCGTAGTTGGGACAGGGGGCGGCTATGGCTACACCTTC
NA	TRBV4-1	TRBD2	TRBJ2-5	CASSQDLAGVGQETQYF	TGCGCCAGCAGCCAAGATCTAGCGGGAGTGGGACAAGAGACCCAGTACTTC
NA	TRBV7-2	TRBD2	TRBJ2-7	CASSFISGGPYEQYF	TGTGCCAGCAGCTTCATTAGCGGGGGGCCCTACGAGCAGTACTTC
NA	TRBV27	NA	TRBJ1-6	CASRDFLSPLHF	TGTGCCAGCAGGGACTTTCTGTCACCCCTCCACTTT
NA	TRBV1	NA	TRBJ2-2	CTSSQGSRQVGTGELFF	TGCACCAGCAGCCAAGGGTCGCGACAGGTAGGGACCGGGGAGCTGTTTTTT
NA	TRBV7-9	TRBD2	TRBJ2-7	CASRGLAHEQYF	TGTGCCAGCAGAGGACTAGCCCACGAGCAGTACTTC
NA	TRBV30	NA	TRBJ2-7	CAWISLNEQYF	TGTGCCTGGATCTCCTTAAACGAGCAGTACTTC
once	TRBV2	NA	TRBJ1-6	CASSVQGVHNSPLHF	TGTGCCAGCAGTGTTCAGGGTGTGCATAATTCACCCCTCCACTTT
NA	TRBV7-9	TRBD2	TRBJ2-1	CASSSPTSGGARGEQFF	TGTGCCAGCAGCTCCCCGACTAGCGGGGGGGCCAGGGGTGAGCAGTTCTTC
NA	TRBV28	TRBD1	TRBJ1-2	CASSFRTGEGYTF	TGTGCCAGCAGTTTTCGGACAGGGGAAGGCTACACCTTC
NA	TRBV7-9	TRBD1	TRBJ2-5	CASSSSLGGQEETQYF	TGTGCCAGCAGCTCCTCCTTAGGGGGACAGGAAGAGACCCAGTACTTC
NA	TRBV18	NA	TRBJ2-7	CASSPPQRTSEQYF	TGTGCCAGCTCACCACCCCAGAGGACAAGCGAGCAGTACTTC
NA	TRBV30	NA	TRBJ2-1	CAWSIRNVRNEQFF	TGTGCCTGGAGTATTCGCAACGTTCGTAATGAGCAGTTCTTC
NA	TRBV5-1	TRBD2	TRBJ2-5	CASRVRLGGSIPWETQYF	TGCGCCAGCAGAGTCCGGTTGGGCGGGAGTATCCCCTGGGAGACCCAGTACTTC
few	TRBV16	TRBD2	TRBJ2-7	CASSPAGGPGYEQYF	TGTGCCAGCAGCCCGGCGGGAGGGCCGGGCTACGAGCAGTACTTC
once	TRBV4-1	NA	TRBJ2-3	CASSLRLSTDTQYF	TGCGCCAGCAGCCTACGGCTTAGCACAGATACGCAGTATTTT
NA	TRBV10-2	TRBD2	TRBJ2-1	CASSESSGRAMINEQFF	TGCGCCAGCAGTGAGTCTAGCGGGAGGGCCATGATAAATGAGCAGTTCTTC